The 20 T cell receptor beta chains given below trace back to one sample, sequenced in a study of blood T cell repertoires in COVID-19. Some clones are missing from TCRdb's copy, which holds only in-frame ones; the method was immunoSEQ multiplex PCR. Among 200,000 to 300,000 clones listed, 86% were seen once. Sequencing was carried out using peripheral blood. The receptors stem from a man in his sixties with acute or convalescent COVID-19.

The chain has TRBV7-6 and TRBJ2-2, with TRBD2 matching over 11 bases. The CDR3 runs to 15 residues. Germline values: CDR1 SGHVS, CDR2 FNYEAQ. V lost 4 bases, J lost 4 bases, and 2 bases stayed unmatched. CDR3 coding DNA: TGTGCCAGCAGCTCCGGGACTAGCGGCACCGGGGAGCTGTTTTTT. It yields the protein CASSSGTSGTGELFF.

This clone was recorded a few times. J is TRBJ2-7 and V is TRBV12-5; TRBD1 aligns across 10 bases. The germline CDR1 and CDR2 sequences are LGHNT and FRNRAP. Trimming at V came to 6 bases and at J to 2 bases, leaving 4 bases not matched to a gene. The CDR3 runs to 14 residues. The CDR3 is CASGLDRGAYEQYF. CDR3 DNA sequence: TGTGCTAGTGGCCTGGACAGGGGGGCCTACGAGCAGTACTTC.

V gene TRBV28 combines with J gene TRBJ2-7; a weak D match, TRBD2 (6 bases). CDR3 size: 19 residues. V was trimmed by 4 bases and J by 2 bases, leaving 27 bases between them. The germline CDR1 and CDR2 sequences are MDHEN and SYDVKM. The CDR3 sequence: CASSSRLRLRRDVPYEQYF. The CDR3, as DNA: TGTGCCAGCAGTTCCAGGCTCCGTTTGCGGCGGGATGTTCCCTACGAGCAGTACTTC.

The V call is TRBV5-1, the J call TRBJ1-5; no reliable D call. Germline loops: CDR1 SGHRS, CDR2 YFSETQ. The V end was cut by 0 bases, the J end by 0 bases, with 4 bases between. The CDR3 loop spans 14 amino acids. The CDR3, as DNA: TGCGCCAGCAGCTTGGACAGTAGCAATCAGCCCCAGCATTTT. Translation: CASSLDSSNQPQHF.

The J gene is TRBJ2-3, the V gene TRBV24-1; 7 nucleotides agree with TRBD1. Trimming removed 4 bases from V and 3 bases from J; junction bases left unmatched: 6. Per germline, CDR1 KGHDR and CDR2 SFDVKD. The CDR3 length is 15 residues. For the CDR3, the DNA is TGTGCCACCAGTGAGACAGGGTCGGGTACAGATACGCAGTATTTT. This translates into CATSETGSGTDTQYF.

The rearrangement links TRBV27 to TRBJ1-2; the match to TRBD1 covers 11 bases. V was pared by 3 bases and J by 7 bases, with 7 bases of the junction left unmatched. The CDR3 contains 15 residues. Germline V gives CDR1 MNHEY, CDR2 SMNVEV (reference sequence). The CDR3 region is CASSLGGQGALGYTF. DNA of the CDR3: TGTGCCAGCAGTTTGGGTGGACAGGGGGCTCTTGGCTACACCTTC.

The chain joins TRBV5-1 to TRBJ2-1, with 11 bases fitting TRBD2. Germline V gene sequence: CDR1 SGHRS, CDR2 YFSETQ. The V and J ends lost 0 bases and 8 bases, in that order; junction bases with no gene match: 4. The CDR3 length is 15 residues. CDR3 DNA sequence: TGCGCCAGCAGCTTGGGACTAGCGGGAATGGATGAGCAGTTCTTC. Protein product: CASSLGLAGMDEQFF.

The chain couples TRBV6-1 to TRBJ1-3; D ambiguous. The CDR3 runs to 13 residues. V lost 2 bases, J lost 6 bases, and 8 bases lay in between. Germline-derived CDR1 and CDR2 are MNHNS and SASEGT. The CDR3 loop reads CASSETDKNTIYF. CDR3 nucleotides: TGTGCCAGCAGTGAAACAGACAAAAACACCATATATTTT.

The chain joins TRBV6-6 to TRBJ2-3, with D tentatively TRBD2 (5 bases). Trimming took off 7 bases at V and 5 bases at J, with 13 bases between the two ends. This CDR3 has 13 amino acids. Germline V gives CDR1 MNHNY, CDR2 SVGAGI (reference sequence). The CDR3 reads CASTPPGRDTQYF. The CDR3 DNA reads TGTGCCAGCACCCCTCCGGGAAGAGATACGCAGTATTTT.

This chain links TRBV28 with TRBJ2-3; 14 bases map to TRBD2. The germline gives CDR1 MDHEN, CDR2 SYDVKM. The CDR3 consists of 18 residues. The trim removed 4 bases at V and 11 bases at J, leaving 17 bases unmatched. CDR3 nucleotide sequence: TGTGCCAGCAGTTCCGGGACTAGCGGGAGCATTCGGCAAATACGGCAGTATTTT. Translation: CASSSGTSGSIRQIRQYF.

The rearrangement links TRBV7-2 to TRBJ1-4; D is unresolved. Trimming took off 1 base at V and 5 bases at J, with 8 bases between the two ends. Germline-derived CDR1 and CDR2 are SGHTA and FQGNSA. This CDR3 region has 14 residues. The CDR3 DNA is TGTGCCAGCAGCTTAGTCCGGGGAAATGAAAAACTGTTTTTT. This sequence encodes CASSLVRGNEKLFF.

The J gene is TRBJ2-1, the V gene TRBV27, with 8 bases matching TRBD1. The trim removed 6 bases at V and 4 bases at J, leaving 8 bases unmatched. There are 15 residues in the CDR3. From germline, CDR1 is MNHEY and CDR2 SMNVEV (reference sequence). CDR3 DNA sequence: TGTGCCAGCAGGGTAGGGCAGGGGGCTTACAATGAGCAGTTCTTC. Translated: CASRVGQGAYNEQFF.

J is TRBJ2-5 and V is TRBV11-2; 9 bases line up with TRBD2. There are 16 residues in the CDR3. J lost 4 bases, V lost 1 base, and 7 bases had no gene match. CDR1 and CDR2 (germline): SGHAT, FQNNGV. CDR3 region: CASSLVSGSSSETQYF. CDR3 sequence (DNA): TGTGCCAGCAGCTTAGTTAGCGGGAGTTCCTCAGAGACCCAGTACTTC.

The CDR3, as DNA: TGTGCCAGCAGCTTAGGACCGGGACAAGCTGTTGGGTACTTC. This sequence encodes CASSLGPGQAVGYF. The chain links TRBV7-2 to TRBJ2-7; D is perhaps TRBD1 (6 bases). V lost 1 base and J 12 bases, leaving 19 bases between the germline ends. The germline gives CDR1 SGHTA, CDR2 FQGNSA. This CDR3 has 14 amino acids.

J is TRBJ1-6 and V is TRBV4-3; 7 nucleotides line up with TRBD1. Germline loops: CDR1 LGHNA, CDR2 YSLEER. Unmatched junction bases numbered 6, after V lost 0 bases and J lost 10 bases. CDR3 size: 15 residues. The CDR3 DNA follows: TGCGCCAGCAGCCAAGAGGACACAGGGGACTCACCCCTCCACTTT. It is translated as CASSQEDTGDSPLHF.

The chain uses TRBV2 and TRBJ1-5; 8 bases agree with TRBD1. This CDR3 is 15 amino acids long. The junction had 7 bases not matched to a gene; V was cut back by 6 bases and J by 3 bases. CDR1 is SNHLY, CDR2 FYNNEI, per germline. The CDR3 sequence: CASRTDRAHNQPQHF. Written as DNA, the CDR3 is TGTGCCAGCAGGACGGACAGGGCCCACAATCAGCCCCAGCATTTT.

The gene calls are TRBV30 and TRBJ2-7; 7 bases fit TRBD2. Germline V CDR1 and CDR2: GTSNPN, SVGIG (reference sequence). V gave up 2 bases and J gave up 0 bases; unmatched junction bases: 4. This CDR3 region has 14 residues. CDR3 sequence reads: CAWSPGGGSYEQYF. The CDR3 nucleotides are TGTGCCTGGAGTCCCGGCGGGGGCTCCTACGAGCAGTACTTC.

The chain uses TRBV28 and TRBJ2-2; weak D call: TRBD2 (6 bases). Germline loops: CDR1 MDHEN, CDR2 SYDVKM. The CDR3 runs 14 residues. Trimming stripped 7 bases from V and 2 bases from J, with 11 bases between. Here the CDR3 reads CASNGGVNTGELFF. CDR3 in DNA: TGTGCCAGCAATGGAGGGGTTAACACCGGGGAGCTGTTTTTT.

Points on this clone: An end of the junction differs from the germline gene, which may be a read error. The V call is TRBV5-4, the J call TRBJ2-7; 12 bases map to TRBD2. The CDR3 has 15 amino acids. In germline, CDR1 is SGHNT, CDR2 YYREEE (reference sequence). The CDR3 DNA follows: TGTGCCAGCAGCTCGGGGGGGACTAGCGGGCAGGCATTGAGCTTC. Its translation is CASSSGGTSGQALSF.

This chain joins TRBV5-4 and TRBJ2-1; TRBD2 matches 8 bases. This CDR3 is 14 amino acids long. CDR1 SGHNT and CDR2 YYREEE come from the germline V gene (reference sequence). Unmatched junction bases numbered 6, after V lost 2 bases and J lost 8 bases. The CDR3 bases are TGTGCCAGCAGCTTTGGCGGGAGGCCCCATGAGCAGTTCTTC. This translates into CASSFGGRPHEQFF.